The rows below give T cell receptor beta chains drawn from one sample of a study of blood T cells in healthy people across ages. Each CDR3 protein is one row after TCRdb ran MiXCR on the 5' RACE reads. The sample carries 1.4 million to 1.5 million distinct CDR3 sequences, roughly 40% recorded once. Sequencing was performed on blood. The receptors come from a woman aged 18-29 years in good health. CDR3s include the opening cysteine and the closing phenylalanine or tryptophan. D genes are given only for firm matches. Not all rows give a size; the values are once, few, many and, for expanded clones, a class.

clone_size: -
v_call: TRBV7-9
d_call: -
j_call: TRBJ2-1
cdr3_aa: CASSLVRSGLNEQFF
cdr3_nt: TGTGCCAGCAGCTTAGTTCGCTCGGGGTTGAATGAGCAGTTCTTC

clone_size: -
v_call: TRBV4-2
d_call: -
j_call: TRBJ2-1
cdr3_aa: CASSQETGGSGGEQFF
cdr3_nt: TGTGCCAGCAGCCAAGAAACTGGGGGATCGGGTGGTGAGCAGTTCTTC

clone_size: -
v_call: TRBV14
d_call: TRBD2
j_call: TRBJ2-1
cdr3_aa: CASSQDQTGAGTSFISSYNEQFF
cdr3_nt: TGTGCCAGCAGCCAAGATCAGACGGGGGCCGGGACTAGTTTCATTAGCTCCTACAATGAGCAGTTCTTC

clone_size: -
v_call: TRBV6-5
d_call: -
j_call: TRBJ2-7
cdr3_aa: CASKSTGSSYEQYF
cdr3_nt: TGTGCCAGCAAGTCCACAGGGAGCTCCTACGAGCAGTACTTC

clone_size: -
v_call: TRBV4-3
d_call: TRBD2
j_call: TRBJ2-1
cdr3_aa: CASSWTSGVPNEQFF
cdr3_nt: TGCGCCAGCAGCTGGACTAGCGGGGTCCCCAACGAGCAGTTCTTC

clone_size: -
v_call: TRBV6-2/TRBV6-3
d_call: -
j_call: TRBJ1-1
cdr3_aa: CASGYSRGAGTTEAFF
cdr3_nt: TGTGCCAGCGGTTACTCAAGGGGCGCAGGTACTACTGAAGCTTTCTTT

clone_size: few
v_call: TRBV6-6
d_call: -
j_call: TRBJ2-3
cdr3_aa: CATRQPLTDTQYF
cdr3_nt: TGTGCCACAAGACAGCCACTCACAGATACGCAGTATTTT

clone_size: -
v_call: TRBV29-1
d_call: TRBD1
j_call: TRBJ2-5
cdr3_aa: CSGRQGSGEQYF
cdr3_nt: TGCAGCGGTAGACAGGGGAGCGGTGAGCAGTACTTC

clone_size: -
v_call: TRBV7-9
d_call: -
j_call: TRBJ1-1
cdr3_aa: CASSPEGGGEAFF
cdr3_nt: TGTGCCAGCAGCCCAGAGGGGGGGGGTGAAGCTTTCTTT

clone_size: few
v_call: TRBV7-2
d_call: -
j_call: TRBJ2-1
cdr3_aa: CASSPAGSNEQFF
cdr3_nt: TGTGCCAGCAGCCCGGCGGGGAGCAATGAGCAGTTCTTC

clone_size: -
v_call: TRBV6-1
d_call: -
j_call: TRBJ1-1
cdr3_aa: CASDDFPSASLNTEAFF
cdr3_nt: TGTGCCAGCGATGATTTTCCGTCCGCCTCCTTGAACACTGAAGCTTTCTTT

clone_size: -
v_call: TRBV4-1
d_call: -
j_call: TRBJ1-2
cdr3_aa: CASSRDALRDVKKGYGYTF
cdr3_nt: TGCGCCAGCAGCCGAGATGCCCTTCGGGACGTAAAAAAAGGCTATGGCTACACCTTC

clone_size: few
v_call: TRBV19
d_call: TRBD2
j_call: TRBJ2-1
cdr3_aa: CASRGLAGANEQFF
cdr3_nt: TGTGCCAGTAGGGGACTAGCGGGGGCGAATGAGCAGTTCTTC

clone_size: -
v_call: TRBV19
d_call: TRBD2
j_call: TRBJ2-3
cdr3_aa: CASSIDRKRGSTDTQYF
cdr3_nt: TGTGCCAGTAGTATAGATCGGAAGCGGGGGAGCACAGATACGCAGTATTTT

clone_size: -
v_call: TRBV15
d_call: -
j_call: TRBJ2-7
cdr3_aa: CATAGTFGSSAEQYF
cdr3_nt: TGTGCCACCGCCGGCACTTTTGGGAGTTCGGCCGAGCAGTACTTC

clone_size: -
v_call: TRBV20-1
d_call: -
j_call: TRBJ1-1
cdr3_aa: CSARGWENTEAFF
cdr3_nt: TGCAGTGCTAGAGGGTGGGAGAACACTGAAGCTTTCTTT

clone_size: few
v_call: TRBV12-3/TRBV12-4
d_call: -
j_call: TRBJ2-7
cdr3_aa: CASSSRTLGGQGSGEQYF
cdr3_nt: TGTGCCAGCAGTTCTAGAACCCTCGGAGGGCAAGGGTCCGGTGAGCAGTACTTC

clone_size: -
v_call: TRBV12-3/TRBV12-4
d_call: TRBD2
j_call: TRBJ2-1
cdr3_aa: CANSIGGTSGGKNNEQFF
cdr3_nt: TGTGCCAACAGTATAGGGGGGACTAGCGGGGGAAAAAACAATGAGCAGTTCTTC

clone_size: -
v_call: TRBV11-2
d_call: TRBD2
j_call: TRBJ2-5
cdr3_aa: CASTDGRAGRGEQYF
cdr3_nt: TGTGCCAGCACCGATGGACGAGCGGGAAGGGGAGAGCAGTACTTC

clone_size: few
v_call: TRBV20-1
d_call: -
j_call: TRBJ2-5
cdr3_aa: CSARVGSGQETQYF
cdr3_nt: TGCAGTGCTAGAGTGGGTAGCGGCCAAGAGACCCAGTACTTC

clone_size: many
v_call: TRBV12-3/TRBV12-4
d_call: -
j_call: TRBJ1-2
cdr3_aa: CASSLGNGYTF
cdr3_nt: TGTGCCAGCAGTTTGGGCAATGGCTACACCTTC

clone_size: -
v_call: TRBV15
d_call: -
j_call: TRBJ1-1
cdr3_aa: CATSRDSRFEAFF
cdr3_nt: TGTGCCACCAGCAGGGACAGTCGCTTTGAAGCTTTCTTT

clone_size: -
v_call: TRBV5-1
d_call: -
j_call: TRBJ1-5
cdr3_aa: CASSLGWGGADSKQPQHF
cdr3_nt: TGCGCCAGCAGCTTGGGCTGGGGGGGCGCCGATAGCAAGCAGCCCCAGCATTTT

clone_size: -
v_call: TRBV3-1
d_call: -
j_call: TRBJ2-7
cdr3_aa: CASSQTPGPTYEQYF
cdr3_nt: TGTGCCAGCAGCCAGACGCCAGGGCCCACCTACGAGCAGTACTTC

clone_size: -
v_call: TRBV5-1
d_call: TRBD2
j_call: TRBJ2-1
cdr3_aa: CASSAGGGHPYNEQFF
cdr3_nt: TGCGCCAGCAGCGCCGGGGGGGGGCACCCATACAATGAGCAGTTCTTC

clone_size: -
v_call: TRBV6-6
d_call: TRBD1
j_call: TRBJ1-6
cdr3_aa: CASSTFTGTANSPLHF
cdr3_nt: TGTGCCAGCAGTACTTTCACCGGGACAGCCAATTCACCCCTCCACTTT

clone_size: -
v_call: TRBV7-9
d_call: TRBD1
j_call: TRBJ2-7
cdr3_aa: CASSRGQGEIGEQYF
cdr3_nt: TGTGCCAGCAGCCGAGGACAGGGTGAGATAGGCGAGCAGTACTTC

clone_size: -
v_call: TRBV5-5
d_call: TRBD2
j_call: TRBJ2-3
cdr3_aa: CASSLGAGGNTDTQYF
cdr3_nt: TGTGCCAGCAGCTTGGGAGCGGGAGGGAACACAGATACGCAGTATTTT

clone_size: -
v_call: TRBV12-3/TRBV12-4
d_call: -
j_call: TRBJ2-1
cdr3_aa: CASSLAQSSYNEQFF
cdr3_nt: TGTGCCAGCAGTTTAGCTCAGAGCTCCTACAATGAGCAGTTCTTC

clone_size: once
v_call: TRBV28
d_call: -
j_call: TRBJ2-1
cdr3_aa: CASSSYVGGLSYNGQFF
cdr3_nt: TGTGCCAGCAGTTCCTATGTGGGGGGGCTCTCCTACAATGGGCAGTTCTTC

clone_size: few
v_call: TRBV7-9
d_call: TRBD2
j_call: TRBJ2-1
cdr3_aa: CASSLAGGPIEQFF
cdr3_nt: TGTGCCAGCAGCTTAGCGGGAGGGCCTATTGAGCAGTTCTTC

clone_size: few
v_call: TRBV7-3
d_call: TRBD1
j_call: TRBJ2-2
cdr3_aa: CASSPQTGGNTGELFF
cdr3_nt: TGTGCCAGCAGCCCCCAGACAGGGGGGAACACCGGGGAGCTGTTTTTT

clone_size: few
v_call: TRBV27
d_call: -
j_call: TRBJ1-1
cdr3_aa: CASSLSLGHDTEAFF
cdr3_nt: TGTGCCAGCAGTTTATCCTTGGGGCACGACACTGAAGCTTTCTTT